The 30 T cell receptor beta chains reported below all come from one sample, sequenced in a study of blood T cell repertoires in COVID-19. Produced via immunoSEQ multiplex PCR; TCRdb's table is partial and in-frame only. The sample lists about 430,000 clones, around 87% occurring once. The specimen sequenced was PBMCs or T cells enriched from blood (not recorded which). These receptors were obtained from a woman younger than 45 with acute COVID-19.

The chain is built from TRBV5-1 and TRBJ2-7; D is ambiguous. Looked up from germline, CDR1 is SGHRS and CDR2 is YFSETQ. The CDR3 has 13 amino acids. V was shortened by 4 bases and J by 2 bases, with 10 bases between the two germline ends. The CDR3, as DNA: TGCGCCAGCAGCCCAGGAACCCCCTACGAGCAGTACTTC. Protein: CASSPGTPYEQYF.

This clone was seen a single time. The chain couples TRBV18 to TRBJ2-3, with 9 bases identical to TRBD2. CDR1 is KGHSH, CDR2 LQKENI, per germline. The CDR3 loop spans 16 amino acids. The V segment lost 2 bases and the J segment 1 base; nucleotides outside the gene matches: 4. The CDR3 nucleotides are TGTGCCAGCTCACCAACATCTAGCGGGGGCACAGATACGCAGTATTTT. Its translation: CASSPTSSGGTDTQYF.

This clone was recorded only once. V gene TRBV7-3 combines with J gene TRBJ1-1, with no clear D. Germline assignment: CDR1 SGHTA and CDR2 FQGTGA. The CDR3 covers 13 residues. V lost 5 bases and J 2 bases, leaving 9 bases between the germline ends. CDR3 sequence reads: CASSLRSNTEAFF. CDR3 DNA: TGTGCCAGCAGCCTCCGGTCCAACACTGAAGCTTTCTTT. Together with reference TRBV7-3 and TRBJ1-1, the CDR3 gives the full variable domain: GAGVSQTPSNKVTEKGKYVELRCDPISGHTALYWYRQSLGQGPEFLIYFQGTGAADDSGLPNDRFFAVRPEGSVSTLKIQRTERGDSAVYLCASSLRSNTEAFFGQGTRLTVV.

V and J are TRBV5-1 and TRBJ2-7; 7 bases match TRBD2. V shed 5 bases and J 2 bases; nucleotides not matched to a gene: 13. There are 16 residues in the CDR3. Germline V gene data show CDR1 as SGHRS and CDR2 as YFSETQ. The CDR3 DNA reads TGCGCCAGCAGACAAGCGCCAGCGGGGAACCCCTACGAGCAGTACTTC. It encodes CASRQAPAGNPYEQYF.

The sample holds a few counts of this clone. The CDR3 is CASSPSPDFYEQYF. The CDR3 bases are TGTGCCAGCAGCCCCAGTCCTGACTTCTACGAGCAGTACTTC. The gene calls are TRBV11-1 and TRBJ2-7; D is unresolved. Between the trimmed V and J ends, which lost 5 bases and 3 bases, there was a span of 14 bases. Germline V gene lookup returns CDR1 SGHAT and CDR2 FQDESV (reference sequence). The CDR3 has 14 residues.

The J gene is TRBJ1-1, the V gene TRBV7-8, with D unclear. This CDR3 spans 14 amino acids. Trimming pared 3 bases from V and 1 base from J, leaving 9 bases between. Germline loops: CDR1 SGHVS, CDR2 FQNEAQ. Here the CDR3 DNA reads TGTGCCAGCAGCTTCTCTCCGGGGAACACTGAAGCTTTCTTT. It is translated as CASSFSPGNTEAFF.

This clone was counted only a few times. The chain is built from TRBV30 and TRBJ1-2, with 7 bases matching TRBD1. Germline V gene sequence: CDR1 GTSNPN, CDR2 SVGIG (reference sequence). V gave up 7 bases and J gave up 0 bases; unmatched junction bases: 8. The CDR3 length is 14 residues. The CDR3 region is CAYPRTGTNYGYTF. The CDR3 DNA reads as TGTGCCTACCCGCGGACAGGTACTAACTATGGCTACACCTTC.

V usage is TRBV7-9 and J usage is TRBJ1-2, with D perhaps TRBD1 (5 bases). The CDR3 runs to 12 residues. Trimming shortened V by 5 bases and J by 7 bases, and 11 bases separated the two germline ends. Per germline, CDR1 SEHNR and CDR2 FQNEAQ (reference sequence). Written as DNA, the CDR3 is TGTGCCAGCAGCCGCGGGGGGATTGGCTACACCTTC. This encodes CASSRGGIGYTF. The full variable domain, in which reference TRBV7-9 and TRBJ1-2 provide the parts outside the CDR3, is DTGVSQNPRHKITKRGQNVTFRCDPISEHNRLYWYRQTLGQGPEFLTYFQNEAQLEKSRLLSDRFSAERPKGSFSTLEIQRTEQGDSAMYLCASSRGGIGYTFGSGTRLTVV.

The chain is built from TRBV6-5 and TRBJ2-2, with a possible D match to TRBD1 (5 bases). CDR3 length: 15 amino acids. V was trimmed by 8 bases and J by 3 bases, leaving 16 bases between them. CDR1 MNHEY and CDR2 SVGAGI come from the germline V gene. As DNA, the CDR3 is TGTGCCAGCTCCCGCACAGGATCGCACACCGGGGAGCTGTTTTTT. Amino acid sequence: CASSRTGSHTGELFF.

The chain recombines TRBV9 with TRBJ2-7; D is uncertain. The CDR3 length is 15 residues. Trimming cost V 0 bases and J 3 bases, with 13 bases left between them. Looked up from germline, CDR1 is SGDLS and CDR2 is YYNGEE. The CDR3 reads CASSVASSAFYEQYF. DNA for the CDR3: TGTGCCAGCAGCGTAGCTTCTTCAGCGTTCTACGAGCAGTACTTC. Drawing the rest from reference TRBV9 and TRBJ2-7, the complete variable domain is DSGVTQTPKHLITATGQRVTLRCSPRSGDLSVYWYQQSLDQGLQFLIQYYNGEERAKGNILERFSAQQFPDLHSELNLSSLELGDSALYFCASSVASSAFYEQYFGPGTRLTVT.

As regards this clone: One end of the junction fails to match germline, which may point to a read error. The J gene is TRBJ1-1, the V gene TRBV2; possibly TRBD1 for D (6 bases). Germline CDR1 SNHLY, CDR2 FYNNEI. The CDR3 consists of 15 residues. CDR3 sequence (DNA): TGTGCCAGCGGTGAGAGGGGACACTCGAACACTGAAGCTTTCTTT. This gives the protein CASGERGHSNTEAFF.

Details on this clone: At one boundary the junction diverges from the germline segment, which might be a read error. The chain joins TRBV10-1 to TRBJ1-3, with D possibly being TRBD1 (6 bases). There are 12 residues in the CDR3. Per germline, CDR1 WNHNN and CDR2 SYGVQD (reference sequence). DNA for the CDR3: TGCGCCAGCAGTGAGCCGGACAGTCCATTGAACTTT. This codes for CASSEPDSPLNF.

The gene calls are TRBV19 and TRBJ1-2; D gene ambiguous. The length of the CDR3 is 16 residues. The V gene lost 7 bases and the J gene lost 2 bases, with 20 bases spanning the gap. The germline gives CDR1 LNHDA, CDR2 SQIVND (reference sequence). DNA for the CDR3: TGTGCCAGTATCAGTACCGCTCCGGAGCAGAACTATGGCTACACCTTC. Protein sequence: CASISTAPEQNYGYTF.

This chain uses TRBV10-2 with TRBJ2-2, with 8 bases lining up with TRBD2. Germline assignment: CDR1 WSHSY and CDR2 SAAADI. With V trimmed by 3 bases and J by 4 bases, 4 bases remained unmatched. This CDR3 has 15 residues. The CDR3 loop is CASSETGGGTGELFF. The CDR3 bases are TGCGCCAGCAGTGAAACCGGGGGGGGCACCGGGGAGCTGTTTTTT.

J is TRBJ2-7 and V is TRBV10-2; perhaps TRBD1 as D (7 bases). The CDR3 is made up of 15 amino acids. Deletions cut 5 bases from V and 6 bases from J, with 20 bases between. CDR1 and CDR2 from the germline V gene are WSHSY and SAAADI. The CDR3 coding sequence is TGCGCCAGCAGTCGGGGGCAGGGGGTGGCAGGCGAGCAGTACTTC. It specifies CASSRGQGVAGEQYF.

This clone appeared once. The chain uses TRBV27 and TRBJ1-6; 7 bases are shared with TRBD1. The CDR3 contains 14 residues. After removal of 5 bases from V and 9 bases from J, the junction contained 7 bases not matched to a gene. Germline CDR1 reads MNHEY; CDR2 reads SMNVEV (reference sequence). CDR3 loop: CASSPTGIFSPLHF. The CDR3 coding sequence is TGTGCCAGCAGTCCGACAGGGATTTTTTCACCCCTCCACTTT.

The CDR3 sequence is CATSVTGLTNSYNEQFF. The CDR3 coding sequence is TGTGCCACCAGTGTCACGGGACTTACAAACTCCTACAATGAGCAGTTCTTC. The rearrangement joins TRBV24-1 to TRBJ2-1, with a tentative D call TRBD2 (6 bases). V was cut by 5 bases and J by 0 bases, with 16 bases left in between. The CDR3 is 17 residues long. Germline V gene sequence: CDR1 KGHDR, CDR2 SFDVKD.

V gene TRBV3-1 (or the pseudogene TRBV3-2) combines with J gene TRBJ2-7; possible D gene TRBD1, 5 bases. Trimming shortened V by 4 bases and J by 4 bases, and 14 bases separated the two germline ends. Germline V gene sequence: CDR1 LGHDT, CDR2 YNNKEL (reference sequence). This CDR3 comprises 14 residues. CDR3 sequence: CASSRQDQGYEQYF. CDR3 DNA: TGTGCCAGCAGCCGCCAGGACCAGGGATACGAGCAGTACTTC.

This chain joins TRBV5-1 and TRBJ1-5, with 8 bases aligning to TRBD1. V dropped 6 bases and J dropped 3; count of bases not matched to a gene: 5. Germline-derived CDR1 and CDR2 are SGHRS and YFSETQ. The CDR3 extends over 14 amino acids. CDR3 bases: TGCGCCAGCAAAGGACAGGGTGACAATCAGCCCCAGCATTTT. Encoded protein: CASKGQGDNQPQHF.

V is TRBV3-1 (or the pseudogene TRBV3-2) and J is TRBJ1-1; 8 positions match TRBD1. Trimming removed 0 bases from V and 7 bases from J; junction bases left unmatched: 7. The germline V gene encodes CDR1 LGHDT and CDR2 YNNKEL (reference sequence). CDR3 length equals 15 residues. CDR3 sequence reads: CASSQDPPGGSEAFF. CDR3 bases: TGTGCCAGCAGCCAAGATCCCCCAGGGGGCAGTGAAGCTTTCTTT.

This clone occurred a few times. Other nucleotide sequences from this sample produce the same CDR3. The chain links TRBV2 to TRBJ1-5; no reliable D call. Looked up from germline, CDR1 is SNHLY and CDR2 is FYNNEI. The CDR3 is 16 residues long. The V and J ends lost 1 base and 2 bases respectively, with 12 bases between them. The CDR3 protein is CASSEVTVGGNQPQHF. The CDR3, as DNA: TGTGCCAGCAGTGAAGTCACAGTGGGAGGCAATCAGCCCCAGCATTTT.

This sequence joins TRBV7-2 and TRBJ2-3; a weak D match, TRBD2 (6 bases). CDR1 is SGHTA and CDR2 is FQGNSA in the germline V gene. The CDR3 has 18 residues. The V gene lost 5 bases and the J gene lost 0 bases, with 21 bases spanning the gap. In DNA, the CDR3 is TGTGCCAGCAGCCCTCGAAAACCGGGGGTTCCTAGCACAGATACGCAGTATTTT. This codes for CASSPRKPGVPSTDTQYF.

This chain connects TRBV28 to TRBJ2-7; possibly TRBD1 for D (5 bases). Deletions cut 9 bases from V and 0 bases from J, with 15 bases between. The V gene's germline CDR1 is MDHEN and CDR2 SYDVKM. The CDR3 contains 14 residues. CDR3 DNA: TGTGCCAGTAGTAGAGAGGACAACTCCTACGAGCAGTACTTC. Amino acid sequence: CASSREDNSYEQYF.

V usage is TRBV30 and J usage is TRBJ2-7; no reliable D call. Looked up from germline, CDR1 is GTSNPN and CDR2 is SVGIG (reference sequence). V was shortened by 3 bases and J by 5 bases, with 17 bases between the two germline ends. CDR3 length: 14 residues. This CDR3 reads CAWRVPVLRDEQYF. For the CDR3, the DNA is TGTGCCTGGAGGGTCCCCGTTTTGCGCGACGAGCAGTACTTC.

The chain links TRBV9 to TRBJ2-7; 9 positions match TRBD1. The junction had 7 bases not matched to a gene; V was cut back by 0 bases and J by 6 bases. The CDR3 has 15 amino acids. The germline CDR1 and CDR2 sequences are SGDLS and YYNGEE. In DNA, the CDR3 is TGTGCCAGCAGCGTAGGCGTGGTGACAGGGGGCGAGCAGTACTTC. This gives the protein CASSVGVVTGGEQYF.

This clone was picked up a small number of times. This rearrangement joins TRBV10-1 to TRBJ2-7, with 11 bases that match TRBD1. Germline CDR1 WNHNN, CDR2 SYGVQD (reference sequence). The CDR3 spans 15 residues. The V gene end was trimmed by 6 bases and the J gene end by 3 bases; junction bases not matched to a gene: 7. CDR3 sequence: CASSGPGQGVYEQYF. CDR3 DNA sequence: TGCGCCAGCAGCGGACCGGGACAGGGGGTCTACGAGCAGTACTTC.

The V and J genes are TRBV6-5 and TRBJ1-2, with 9 bases aligning to TRBD1. Germline loops: CDR1 MNHEY, CDR2 SVGAGI. The CDR3 runs 13 residues. The trim removed 11 bases at V and 8 bases at J, leaving 12 bases unmatched. In nucleotides, the CDR3 is TGTGCCGGCAAGGGACAGGGTTTGAGAGGCTACACCTTC. The encoded protein is CAGKGQGLRGYTF.

This clone was seen once. This chain links TRBV18 with TRBJ1-1; tentative D call: TRBD1 (5 bases). V gave up 0 bases and J gave up 1 base, with 6 bases separating them. The length of the CDR3 is 14 residues. Germline assignment: CDR1 KGHSH and CDR2 LQKENI. For the CDR3, the DNA is TGTGCCAGCTCACCACCCACAGGGAACACTGAAGCTTTCTTT. Translated, it gives CASSPPTGNTEAFF. Variable domain in full (rest from reference TRBV18 and TRBJ1-1): NAGVMQNPRHLVRRRGQEARLRCSPMKGHSHVYWYRQLPEEGLKFMVYLQKENIIDESGMPKERFSAEFPKEGPSILRIQQVVRGDSAAYFCASSPPTGNTEAFFGQGTRLTVV.

The chain combines TRBV9 with TRBJ2-2; 7 bases line up with TRBD2. From germline, CDR1 is SGDLS and CDR2 YYNGEE. The CDR3 is made up of 17 amino acids. V gave up 4 bases and J gave up 7 bases; unmatched junction bases: 16. The CDR3 is CASSPTGGSPMNGELFF. The CDR3 DNA reads TGTGCCAGCAGCCCCACCGGCGGGAGCCCCATGAACGGGGAGCTGTTTTTT.

The rearrangement links TRBV7-9 to TRBJ2-2; 8 nucleotides line up with TRBD2. The V segment lost 5 bases and the J segment 0 bases; nucleotides outside the gene matches: 5. Germline CDR1 is SEHNR and CDR2 is FQNEAQ (reference sequence). The CDR3 is 16 residues long. CDR3 nucleotide sequence: TGTGCCAGCAGCCACAGCGGGGGCCCGAACACCGGGGAGCTGTTTTTT. Translation gives CASSHSGGPNTGELFF.